This TCR beta chain stems from a study of beta chain features in type 1 diabetes. Study at large: Cell yields, gender and age were similar in healthy donors and patients. Sorted cells examined across all samples numbered 107,917,701. Study-level results: Patients with Type 1 diabetes showed moderately but significantly shorter TCRB CDR3s in all four CD4+ subsets.

Expressed TCRB transcripts were sequenced, since all the RNA that had been isolated was reverse transcribed. Libraries were prepared by immunoSEQ multiplex PCR; TCRdb keeps only in-frame clonotypes and omits some of them. In the table there are a few hundred thousand clones, 16% of which are singletons. Only a few counts were recorded for this clone. Its matching antigen is unknown. CDR3 length: 11 amino acids. V lost 7 bases and J 6 bases, leaving 9 bases between the germline ends. Germline loops: CDR1 LGHNT, CDR2 FRNRAP. The chain joins TRBV12-5 to TRBJ1-1; weak D call: TRBD1 (6 bases). This receptor was obtained from a man aged 25-45 years with type 1 diabetes. What was sequenced was naive CD4+ T cells from blood. Here the CDR3 DNA reads TGTGCTAGTGCCAGGGGTCCTGAAGCTTTCTTT. It translates to CASARGPEAFF.